These 14 T cell receptor beta chains share one sample of origin, sequenced in a study of tissue T cells after allogeneic stem cell transplantation. Time point denoted: mouse harvest day 7 after allogeneic transplant. The graft held 10^6 splenic CD5+ T cells and 10^7 T-cell-depleted bone marrow cells. Measured with immunoSEQ multiplex PCR; TCRdb has only the in-frame clones, and not every one. The sample includes around 5,700 clones, about half of them seen just once. Sample: gut tissue. The receptor source for this set is a female BALB/c mouse given C57BL/6 T cells with graft-versus-host disease after an allogeneic hematopoietic cell transplant.

Notes on this clone: The genes are named according to mouse. The CDR3 end is not reached by the read, which stops 1 residue before it; the germline J gene fills it in. The V and J genes are TRBV26 and TRBJ2-2; D may be TRBD1 (5 bases). The V gene's germline CDR1 is KGHPV and CDR2 FQNQEV (reference sequence). This CDR3 is built from 14 residues. Trimming took 6 bases from V and 0 from J, leaving 8 bases between them. This CDR3 reads CASSRQTNTGQLYF. The CDR3 DNA, read in part, is TGTGCCAGCAGCAGACAGACAAACACCGGGCAGCTCTAC.

On this clone: All gene names here are mouse names. The observed sequence ends 1 residue before the CDR3 terminus, with the missing tail filled in from the germline J gene. The genes are TRBV26 and TRBJ2-7; D gene unclear. Trimming left V 3 bases short and J 3 bases short, with 3 bases between. The CDR3 runs 11 residues. The germline gives CDR1 KGHPV, CDR2 FQNQEV (reference sequence). The CDR3: CASSLHYEQYF. Incomplete CDR3 DNA: TGTGCCAGCAGTCTCCACTATGAACAGTAC.

With respect to this clone: The gene names here belong to mouse. With the read ending 1 residue before the CDR3 end, the germline J gene is used to fill in that end. V gene TRBV1 combines with J gene TRBJ2-1; the D is unclear. Between the trimmed V and J ends, which lost 2 bases and 10 bases, there was a span of 9 bases. Germline V gives CDR1 NSQYPW, CDR2 LRSPGD (reference sequence). The CDR3 runs 12 residues. CDR3 sequence reads: CTCSANRHEQFF. The CDR3 DNA, read in part, is TGCACCTGCAGTGCAAACCGGCACGAGCAGTTC. Using reference TRBV1 and TRBJ2-1 for the parts outside the CDR3, the full variable domain is VTLLEQNPRWRLVPRGQAVNLRCILKNSQYPWMSWYQQDLQKQLQWLFTLRSPGDKEVKSLPGADYLATRVTDTELRLQVANMSQGRTLYCTCSANRHEQFFGPGTRLTVL.

Comment on this clone: Gene names and germline refer to mouse. The CDR3 extends 1 residue past the end of the read, so its final part is completed from the germline J gene. The rearrangement joins TRBV13-1 to TRBJ2-1, with D possibly being TRBD1 or TRBD2 (6 bases each). The CDR3 contains 15 residues. V was clipped by 1 base and J by 4 bases, with 12 bases between them. Germline assignment: CDR1 NSHNY and CDR2 SYGAGN. CDR3 in amino acids: CASSDRWGPYAEQFF. CDR3 DNA, as far as it was read: TGTGCCAGCAGTGATAGGTGGGGGCCTTATGCTGAGCAGTTC.

Note on this clone: Genes and germline are mouse. The read ends 1 residue shy of where the CDR3 ends; the end is completed using the germline J gene. V usage is TRBV26 and J usage is TRBJ2-7; D gene unclear. Germline CDR1 KGHPV, CDR2 FQNQEV (reference sequence). There are 13 residues in the CDR3. Trimming took off 2 bases at V and 0 bases at J, with 5 bases between the two ends. The CDR3 loop is CASSLQSSYEQYF. CDR3 DNA, as far as it was read: TGTGCCAGCAGTCTGCAGAGCTCCTATGAACAGTAC. The complete variable domain, with remaining parts taken from reference TRBV26 and TRBJ2-7, reads NSKVIQTPRYLVKGQGQKAKMRCIPEKGHPVVFWYQQNKNNEFKFLINFQNQEVLQQIDMTEKRFSAECPSNSPCSLEIQSSEAGDSALYLCASSLQSSYEQYFGPGTRLTVL.

About this clone: Mouse gene names apply. The read ends 1 residue before the CDR3 terminus; that terminus is restored from the germline J gene. The same CDR3 is also encoded by other DNA sequences in this sample. This chain uses TRBV26 with TRBJ1-4; unclear D gene. The V gene's germline CDR1 is KGHPV and CDR2 FQNQEV (reference sequence). This CDR3 has 14 residues. Trimming removed 4 bases at V and 0 bases at J, with 6 bases between. Here the CDR3 reads CASSHQLSNERLFF. The CDR3 DNA, read in part, is TGTGCCAGCAGTCACCAGCTTTCCAACGAAAGATTATTT.

This clone was detected only a few times. Genes and germline are mouse. The CDR3 extends 1 residue past the end of the read, so its final part is completed from the germline J gene. This chain links TRBV12-2 with TRBJ2-7; 12 positions agree with TRBD1. Trimming removed 1 base from V and 6 bases from J; junction bases left unmatched: 3. The CDR3 loop spans 14 amino acids. In germline, CDR1 is SGHLS, CDR2 HYDKME. CDR3 sequence reads: CASSLGTGGAEQYF. CDR3 DNA, as far as it was read: TGTGCCAGCTCTCTTGGGACAGGGGGCGCTGAACAGTAC. Filled out from reference TRBV12-2 and TRBJ2-7, the complete variable domain reads NSGVVQSPRYIIKGKGERSILKCIPISGHLSVAWYQQTQGQELKFFIQHYDKMERDKGNLPSRFSVQQFDDYHSEMNMSALELEDSAVYFCASSLGTGGAEQYFGPGTRLTVL.

With regard to this clone: Germline and genes here are mouse. The read halts 1 residue ahead of the CDR3 end, with the missing end drawn from the germline J gene. The chain couples TRBV12-1 to TRBJ2-1; D gene ambiguous. CDR1 and CDR2 (germline): SGHSN, HYEKVE. The CDR3 is made up of 14 amino acids. The V end lost 0 bases, the J end lost 2 bases, and 7 bases lay between the germline ends. The DNA read from the CDR3 is TGTGCCAGCTCTCTCCACCCAGACTATGCTGAGCAGTTC. This sequence encodes CASSLHPDYAEQF. The entire CDR3 is CASSLHPDYAEQFF.

Concerning this clone: Gene names follow the mouse nomenclature. Read coverage stops 1 residue before the CDR3 terminus; the germline J gene supplies the remainder. V gene TRBV26 combines with J gene TRBJ2-7; D call uncertain. The CDR3 consists of 11 residues. Germline CDR1 is KGHPV and CDR2 is FQNQEV (reference sequence). Deletions cut 0 bases from V and 7 bases from J, with 4 bases between. The sequenced CDR3 bases are TGTGCCAGCAGTCTGTCGTGGGAACAGTAC. Its protein product is CASSLSWEQY. The complete CDR3 sequence is CASSLSWEQYF.

About this clone: Here the gene names and germline are mouse. The CDR3: CASSLGRRGNTEVFF. The part of the CDR3 DNA that was read is TGTGCCAGCAGTCTGGGAAGACGGGGGAACACAGAAGTCTTC. The genes are TRBV26 and TRBJ1-1; D unclear. The CDR3 is cut off 1 residue early in the read; its end comes from the germline J gene. Trimming took 2 bases from V and 1 from J, leaving 11 bases between them. This CDR3 is built from 15 residues. Germline V CDR1 and CDR2: KGHPV, FQNQEV (reference sequence).

Points on this clone: Mouse gene names and germline throughout. From the germline J gene comes the end of the CDR3, since the read stops 1 residue before it. The chain is built from TRBV26 and TRBJ1-4; 7 bases map to TRBD1. The CDR3 totals 15 residues. CDR1 KGHPV and CDR2 FQNQEV come from the germline V gene (reference sequence). The trim removed 4 bases at V and 0 bases at J, leaving 2 bases unmatched. The CDR3 protein is CASSPTGISNERLFF. CDR3 DNA, as far as it was read: TGTGCCAGCAGTCCGACAGGGATTTCCAACGAAAGATTATTT.

To note about this clone: Mouse germline and gene names are used. The read comes to an end 1 residue before the CDR3 does, leaving the germline J gene to fill in the end. The genes are TRBV26 and TRBJ2-5; D is undetermined. The CDR3 covers 13 residues. Trimming left V 2 bases short and J 2 bases short, with 5 bases between. Looked up from germline, CDR1 is KGHPV and CDR2 is FQNQEV (reference sequence). CDR3 amino acids: CASSLHSQDTQYF. The part of the CDR3 DNA that was read is TGTGCCAGCAGTCTGCACAGCCAAGACACCCAGTAC.

This clone is a singleton in its sample. Mouse names are used for the genes. Sequencing ends 1 residue short of the CDR3 end; the germline J gene provides the rest. V and J are TRBV15 and TRBJ2-5; perhaps D is TRBD1 or TRBD2 (6 bases each). The germline V and J ends were trimmed by 1 base and 6 bases, with 8 bases remaining between them. The germline V gene has CDR1 SGHND and CDR2 FRSKSL. The CDR3 totals 13 residues. CDR3 DNA (partial): TGTGCCAGCAGTTTAGGGGGGCCGGACACCCAGTAC. Protein: CASSLGGPDTQY. The entire CDR3 sequence reads CASSLGGPDTQYF.

About this clone: Any gene name here is a mouse gene name. The read ends 1 residue early relative to the CDR3; the germline J gene fills the gap. The rearrangement uses TRBV26 and TRBJ1-4; the D gene is possibly TRBD1 (6 bases). The CDR3 contains 14 residues. The germline CDR1 and CDR2 sequences are KGHPV and FQNQEV (reference sequence). V was trimmed by 4 bases and J by 3 bases, leaving 9 bases between them. The CDR3 is CASSPGTTNERLFF. Incomplete CDR3 DNA: TGTGCCAGCAGTCCCGGGACAACCAACGAAAGATTATTT.